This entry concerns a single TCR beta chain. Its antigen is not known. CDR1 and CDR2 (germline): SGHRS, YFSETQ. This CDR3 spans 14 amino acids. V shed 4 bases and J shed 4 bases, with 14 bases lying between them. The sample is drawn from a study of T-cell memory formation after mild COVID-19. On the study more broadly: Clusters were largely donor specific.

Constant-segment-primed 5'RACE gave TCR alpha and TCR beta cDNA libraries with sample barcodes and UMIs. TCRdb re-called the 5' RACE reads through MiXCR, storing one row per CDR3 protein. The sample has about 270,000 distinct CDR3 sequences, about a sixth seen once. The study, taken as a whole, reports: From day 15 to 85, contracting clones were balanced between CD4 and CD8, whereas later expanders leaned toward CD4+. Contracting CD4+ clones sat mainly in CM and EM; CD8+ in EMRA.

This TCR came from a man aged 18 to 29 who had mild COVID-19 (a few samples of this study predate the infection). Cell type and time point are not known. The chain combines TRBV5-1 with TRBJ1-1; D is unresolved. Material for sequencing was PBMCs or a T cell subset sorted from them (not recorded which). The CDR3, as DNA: TGCGCCAGCAGCCAGGAATCGGGGTCCACTGAAGCTTTCTTT. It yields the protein CASSQESGSTEAFF.